Listed below are T cell receptor beta chains from one sample, sequenced in a study of shared clonotypes between healthy human individuals. TCRdb's table, derived via immunoSEQ multiplex PCR, lists solely in-frame clones and lacks some. The repertoire holds over 150,000 clones, with 66% as singletons. The sequenced material came from memory CD4+ T cells sorted from blood. These receptor sequences come from a man in his thirties or forties in good health. Each CDR3 is given without its conserved first and last residue. Size values are once, few and many counts, or a class for expanded clones, and some rows have none.

>TRBV19|NA
ASSIFNRYT
>TRBV7-9|once
ASSLGGLAGTPHEQY
>TRBV11-2|NA
ASRSVSSGTHNEQF
>TRBV2|NA
ASSGLNRATAYEQY
>TRBV19|once
ASSIGPAPSYNEQF
>TRBV21-1|NA
ASSNRANEQF
>TRBV18|NA
ASSPASGTRETQY
>TRBV6-5|NA
ASSPTAGNTEAF
>TRBV18|NA
ASSPRGGRAGYEQY
>TRBV5-1|NA
ASSPESTDTQY
>TRBV27|once
ASGVSRPNYGYT
>TRBV1|once
TSGSGTGFYNQPQH
>TRBV6-1|NA
ASSEQGMNTEAF
>TRBV11-2|few
ASSLEAVFDGEQF
>TRBV5-1|few
ASSWDTASYEQY
>TRBV27|NA
ASSLKGPNTDTQY
>TRBV6-1|NA
ASSERNSGANVLT
>TRBV10-3|few
AISEQGAVGNQPQH
>TRBV28|NA
ASTRQGMYEQY
>TRBV5-6|NA
ASSRWGHYEQY
>TRBV6-5|NA
ASSYQAANTGELF